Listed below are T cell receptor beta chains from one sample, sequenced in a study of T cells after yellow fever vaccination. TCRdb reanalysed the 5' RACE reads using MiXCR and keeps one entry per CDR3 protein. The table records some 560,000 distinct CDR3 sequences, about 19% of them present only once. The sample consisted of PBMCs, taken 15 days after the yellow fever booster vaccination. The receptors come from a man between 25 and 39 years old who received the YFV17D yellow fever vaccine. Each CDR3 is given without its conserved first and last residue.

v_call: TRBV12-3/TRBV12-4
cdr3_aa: ASNMGGEQY

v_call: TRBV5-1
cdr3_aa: ASSSGGTTKNIQY

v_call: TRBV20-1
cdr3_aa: SARGDRGGGYEQY

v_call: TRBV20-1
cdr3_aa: SASFPGQSMHEQF

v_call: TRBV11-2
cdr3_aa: ASSSGGNEQF

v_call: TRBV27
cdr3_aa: ASNTPGTSGGR

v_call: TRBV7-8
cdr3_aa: ASSLLIAGVVNEQY

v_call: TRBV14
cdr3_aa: ASSQGGLETQY

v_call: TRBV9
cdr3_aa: ASSVAVAPSTDTQY

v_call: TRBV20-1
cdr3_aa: RGDTQY

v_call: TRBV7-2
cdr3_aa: ASSLRTGEDYGYT

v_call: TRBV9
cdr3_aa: ASSVEGYSYEQY

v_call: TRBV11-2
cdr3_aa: ASSLDRSSGIPYEQY

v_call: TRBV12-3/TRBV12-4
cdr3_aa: ASSFSSGTSDTQY

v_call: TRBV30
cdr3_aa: ASGEGPGELF

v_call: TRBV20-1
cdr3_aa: SAKGQGTGELF

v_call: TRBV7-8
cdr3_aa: ASSLARLGFNEQF

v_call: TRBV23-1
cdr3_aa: ASSQSKGTSVLHTDTQD

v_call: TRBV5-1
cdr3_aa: ASRVAASGNEQF

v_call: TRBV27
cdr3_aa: ASAPLESDTQY

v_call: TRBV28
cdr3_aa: ASSSQTGPSGANVLT

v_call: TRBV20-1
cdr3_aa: SARDRGLNNQPQH

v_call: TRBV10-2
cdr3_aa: ASSVSQETQY

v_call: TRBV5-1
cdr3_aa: ASLIGTSGRRYNEQF

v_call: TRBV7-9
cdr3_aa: ASSHGQGQDEKLF

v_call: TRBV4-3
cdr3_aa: ASSQLGDRAQETQY

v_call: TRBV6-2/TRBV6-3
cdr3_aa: ASRPAGRGETQY

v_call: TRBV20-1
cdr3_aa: SPFPDGYNEKLF

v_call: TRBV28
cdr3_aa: ASEGQGRVYGYT

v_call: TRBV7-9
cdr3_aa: ASSLVGQSYEQY

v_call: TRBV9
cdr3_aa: ASSVVGGSSEQY

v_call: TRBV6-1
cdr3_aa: ASRGLRSGDTQY

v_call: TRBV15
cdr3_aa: ATGRDRVSGELF

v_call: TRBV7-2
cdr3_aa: ASSSSRTTEAF

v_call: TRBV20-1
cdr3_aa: SARDSSDYEQY

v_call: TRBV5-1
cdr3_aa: ASSAGTSPLYEQY

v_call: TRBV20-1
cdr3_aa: SARGSGSSVAEQF